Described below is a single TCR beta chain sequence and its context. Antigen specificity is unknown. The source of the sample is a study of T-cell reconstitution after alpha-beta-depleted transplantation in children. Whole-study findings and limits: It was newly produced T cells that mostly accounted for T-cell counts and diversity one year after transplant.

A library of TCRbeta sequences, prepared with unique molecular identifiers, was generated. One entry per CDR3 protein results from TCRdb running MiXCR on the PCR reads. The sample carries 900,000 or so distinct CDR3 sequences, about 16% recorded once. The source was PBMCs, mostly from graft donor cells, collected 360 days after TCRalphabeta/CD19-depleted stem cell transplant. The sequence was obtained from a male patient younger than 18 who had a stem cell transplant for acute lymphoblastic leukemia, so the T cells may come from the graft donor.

CDR3 coding DNA: TGTGCCAGCAGTTTATATGGGACAGGGATGAGGGAGCAGTACTTC. This sequence encodes CASSLYGTGMREQYF. V gene TRBV28 combines with J gene TRBJ2-7; 9 bases are shared with TRBD1. CDR1 MDHEN and CDR2 SYDVKM come from the germline V gene. This CDR3 comprises 15 residues. V gave up 1 base and J gave up 7 bases; unmatched junction bases: 8.